This T cell receptor beta chain appears in the sequencing data of a study of T cell responses to AZD1222 COVID-19 vaccine. For the study at large: Analyses pooled second doses at about 4 or about 12 weeks.

Some clones are missing from TCRdb's copy, which holds only in-frame ones; the method was immunoSEQ multiplex PCR. The sample carries some 120,000 clones, 90% recorded once. V was trimmed by 6 bases and J by 5 bases, leaving 10 bases between them. The CDR3 runs to 12 residues. Germline-derived CDR1 and CDR2 are MNHNY and SVGAGI (reference sequence). The clonotype was recovered from an adult in good health. Sample: peripheral blood, taken on day 0 of AZD1222 vaccination. The genes are TRBV6-6 and TRBJ2-5, with D maybe TRBD2 (5 bases). CDR3 DNA: TGTGCCAGCAGGGACTTCCCTGAGACCCAGTACTTC. Its translation is CASRDFPETQYF.